A selection of T cell receptor beta chains follows, all from one sample in a study of T cells in Graves' hyperthyroidism and ophthalmopathy. Each CDR3 protein gets one entry after TCRdb re-called the multiplex PCR reads with MiXCR. The sample lists hundreds of thousands of distinct CDR3 sequences, roughly 15% occurring once. Sequenced: blood. All receptors come from a woman between 45 and 60 years old with Graves' ophthalmopathy. The CDR3 runs from the conserved cysteine through the conserved F or W. D genes are given only for firm matches. Clone size is given for some rows only: seen once, a few or many times, or a class if the clone is expanded.

NA TRBJ1-6 TRBV5-1 few TGCGCCAGCAGCTTGGCGACTGGCAAAGGAAATTCACCCCTCCACTTT CASSLATGKGNSPLHF
NA TRBJ1-5 TRBV19 many TGTGCCAGTAGTAGGGGGTCCACTCAGCCCCAGCATTTT CASSRGSTQPQHF
NA TRBJ2-7 TRBV2 many TGTGCCAGCAGGTTGACAGGTTCAATGGGTTCCTACGAGCAGTACTTC CASRLTGSMGSYEQYF
NA TRBJ2-1 TRBV6-2/TRBV6-3 many TGTGCCAGCAGTTACTCGCCGGGGGAACTAAATGAGCAGTTCTTC CASSYSPGELNEQFF
NA TRBJ2-1 TRBV6-5 few TGTGCCAGCAGTTACTCGTCCGGGACCCCTGGGAATGAGCAGTTCTTC CASSYSSGTPGNEQFF
NA TRBJ1-5 TRBV27 NA TGTGCCAGCAGGAAAGGACCCTATAGCAATCAGCCCCAGCATTTT CASRKGPYSNQPQHF
TRBD2 TRBJ2-7 TRBV20-1 many TGCAGTGCTGGAGCGGGAAACTCCTACGAGCAGTACTTC CSAGAGNSYEQYF
TRBD2 TRBJ2-1 TRBV5-8 many TGTGCCAGCAGCGGCGGGAGAGGATCCTACAATGAGCAGTTCTTC CASSGGRGSYNEQFF
TRBD2 TRBJ2-1 TRBV20-1 many TGCAGTGCATATGTTCTAGCGGGAGGGCTTAATGAGCAGTTCTTC CSAYVLAGGLNEQFF
NA TRBJ2-3 TRBV5-1 many TGCGCCAGCACCCAGGGTTCCGGAGATACGCAGTATTTT CASTQGSGDTQYF
TRBD2 TRBJ2-1 TRBV7-2 many TGTGCCAGCAGCCTCAGACTAGCACCAAACTACAATGAGCAGTTCTTC CASSLRLAPNYNEQFF
TRBD2 TRBJ2-3 TRBV13 NA TGTGCCAGCAGCTTTTTCGGGCGTCTAGCGGGAGTGGGGGGCACAGATACGCAGTATTTT CASSFFGRLAGVGGTDTQYF
TRBD1 TRBJ1-5 TRBV30 many TGTGCCTGGAGTTTGTGGAGCGCCAGGGGGCGAAGCAATCAGCCCCAGCATTTT CAWSLWSARGRSNQPQHF
NA TRBJ1-2 TRBV9 many TGTGCCAGCGGGGGGGGACTACTCGGCTACACCTTC CASGGGLLGYTF
NA TRBJ1-3 TRBV10-3 many TGTGCCATCAGTGAGTCGAGTGCTGGAAACACCATATATTTT CAISESSAGNTIYF
NA TRBJ1-5 TRBV6-2/TRBV6-3 NA TGTGCCAGCAGTTACGAACGCACACTTTATAGCAATCAGCCCCAGCATTTT CASSYERTLYSNQPQHF
TRBD2 TRBJ2-7 TRBV7-2 many TGTGCCAGCAGCTTAGTTGCGGGAGGGCCACACGAGCAGTACTTC CASSLVAGGPHEQYF